This TCR beta chain was captured in a study of Graves' ophthalmopathy and Graves' hyperthyroidism. About the study: Untreated patients at initial diagnosis provided peripheral blood.

Germline CDR1 and CDR2: MDHEN and SYDVKM. The CDR3 consists of 15 residues. V trimming: 3 bases; J trimming: 3 bases; junction bases outside the gene matches: 6. Active ophthalmopathy (CAS at least 3, NOSPECS at least 4), lasting under 3 months. For repertoire sequencing, the TCR beta CDR3 regions were amplified from RNA transcripts. After a first-round RT-PCR with HTBI primers, a second-round multiplex PCR was run. TCRdb recomputed calls from the multiplex PCR reads with MiXCR, one row per CDR3 protein. This table has some 520,000 distinct CDR3 sequences, around 15% appearing once. This clonotype has ten or more counts. No antigen is known for it. Regarding the study as a whole: Appearing in blood as well were most expanded thyroid clonotypes above 0.001 frequency.

Sequenced material: blood. The clonotype comes from a woman between 25 and 40 years old with Graves' ophthalmopathy. The chain recombines TRBV28 with TRBJ2-7, with TRBD1 identical over 9 bases. The CDR3 region has the DNA TGTGCCAGCAGTTTTGGATCGGGACAGGGCTACGAGCAGTACTTC. This encodes CASSFGSGQGYEQYF.